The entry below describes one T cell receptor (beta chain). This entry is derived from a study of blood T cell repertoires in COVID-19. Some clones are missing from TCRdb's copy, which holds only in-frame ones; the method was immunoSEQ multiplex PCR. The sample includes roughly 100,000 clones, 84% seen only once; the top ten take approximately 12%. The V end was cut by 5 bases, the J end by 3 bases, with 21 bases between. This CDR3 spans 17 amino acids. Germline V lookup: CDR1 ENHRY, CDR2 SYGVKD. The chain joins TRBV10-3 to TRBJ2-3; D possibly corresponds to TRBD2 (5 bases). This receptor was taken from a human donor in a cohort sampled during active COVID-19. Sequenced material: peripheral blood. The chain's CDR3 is CAISRNTPGTKTDTQYF. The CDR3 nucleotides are TGTGCCATCAGTAGAAATACACCGGGAACCAAGACAGATACGCAGTATTTT.